What follows are 25 T cell receptor beta chains derived from one specimen sequenced in a study of blood T cell repertoires in COVID-19. Generated by immunoSEQ multiplex PCR, the TCRdb table keeps only in-frame clones and is missing some. The sample has over 100,000 clones, more than 75% seen once; the top ten hold about 3%. Sequencing was performed on peripheral blood. The origin of the receptors is a man aged 50-59 years with active or convalescent COVID-19.

This clone came up once. V gene TRBV30 combines with J gene TRBJ2-3, with 8 bases that match TRBD2. V lost 6 bases and J lost 0; bases outside the gene matches: 8. This CDR3 has 15 residues. CDR1 is GTSNPN and CDR2 is SVGIG in the germline V gene (reference sequence). The CDR3 region has the DNA TGTGCCTGCCAAGGCGGGGGGTTGAGCACAGATACGCAGTATTTT. This codes for CACQGGGLSTDTQYF.

This clone was picked up one time. The J gene is TRBJ1-1, the V gene TRBV30; 10 nucleotides agree with TRBD1. Germline lookup yields CDR1 GTSNPN and CDR2 SVGIG (reference sequence). This CDR3 contains 17 residues. V dropped 3 bases and J dropped 4; count of bases not matched to a gene: 14. The DNA of the CDR3 is TGTGCCTGGAGCAAGCCCGGGACAGGGGAAATGGGCACTGAAGCTTTCTTT. This encodes CAWSKPGTGEMGTEAFF.

This clone was seen a few times. The chain combines TRBV19 with TRBJ1-4, with a tentative D call TRBD1 (5 bases). Per germline, CDR1 LNHDA and CDR2 SQIVND (reference sequence). V was pared by 6 bases and J by 7 bases, with 15 bases between. CDR3 size: 14 residues. The CDR3 region has the DNA TGTGCCAGTAGGCCCCCCGGGGGGGGTGAAAAACTGTTTTTT. Amino acid sequence: CASRPPGGGEKLFF.

This clone was seen a single time. The rearrangement links TRBV3-1 (or the pseudogene TRBV3-2) to TRBJ2-1, with D perhaps matching TRBD1 (5 bases). This CDR3 contains 18 residues. CDR1 and CDR2 (germline): LGHDT, YNNKEL (reference sequence). V lost 5 bases, J lost 0 bases, and 20 bases lay in between. DNA of the CDR3: TGTGCCAGCAGCAAAAAAAATCAGGGCTTAATCTCCTACAATGAGCAGTTCTTC. It is translated as CASSKKNQGLISYNEQFF.

This chain uses TRBV7-9 with TRBJ1-5; D not resolved. Germline-derived CDR1 and CDR2 are SEHNR and FQNEAQ (reference sequence). The CDR3 runs 12 residues. V lost 5 bases and J 5 bases, leaving 7 bases between the germline ends. CDR3 DNA: TGTGCCAGCAGCCGCAGCGATCAGCCCCAGCATTTT. This translates into CASSRSDQPQHF. Supplemented by reference TRBV7-9 and TRBJ1-5, the full variable domain reads DTGVSQNPRHKITKRGQNVTFRCDPISEHNRLYWYRQTLGQGPEFLTYFQNEAQLEKSRLLSDRFSAERPKGSFSTLEIQRTEQGDSAMYLCASSRSDQPQHFGDGTRLSIL.

This clone occurred once. The chain recombines TRBV29-1 with TRBJ2-7; the match to TRBD1 covers 8 bases. Germline values: CDR1 SQVTM, CDR2 ANQGSEA. This CDR3 has 15 residues. Germline trimming cut 1 base from V and 3 bases from J; bases unmatched to any gene: 8. The CDR3 protein is CSVEGTGTGFYEQYF. CDR3 coding DNA: TGCAGCGTTGAAGGGACCGGGACAGGTTTCTACGAGCAGTACTTC.

This clone was counted a few times. The chain has TRBV2 and TRBJ2-3; 8 bases fit TRBD1. CDR3 length equals 16 residues. Germline CDR1 reads SNHLY; CDR2 reads FYNNEI. V shed 6 bases, J shed 4 bases, and the junction held 12 bases outside the gene matches. The CDR3 reads CASRGGQATSADTQYF. Here the CDR3 DNA reads TGTGCCAGCAGGGGGGGACAGGCGACCTCGGCAGATACGCAGTATTTT.

This clone was counted a few times. The J gene is TRBJ2-1, the V gene TRBV14; 12 bases are a match to TRBD2. Germline CDR1 reads SGHDN; CDR2 reads FVKESK. With V trimmed by 2 bases and J by 7 bases, 6 bases remained unmatched. This CDR3 spans 16 amino acids. The DNA of the CDR3 is TGTGCCAGCAGCCAACCCGGACTAGCGGGGTGGAATGAGCAGTTCTTC. Translating it yields CASSQPGLAGWNEQFF.

This clone was counted many times. The rearrangement uses TRBV2 and TRBJ1-6; 10 positions match TRBD1. V was pared by 2 bases and J by 8 bases, with 3 bases of the junction left unmatched. Germline V gene data show CDR1 as SNHLY and CDR2 as FYNNEI. The CDR3 loop spans 15 amino acids. DNA for the CDR3: TGTGCCAGCAGTGAATTGGGGACAGGGGATTCACCCCTCCACTTT. It codes for CASSELGTGDSPLHF.

In its sample, this clone was seen a few times. The chain combines TRBV10-3 with TRBJ1-1; 9 bases line up with TRBD1. This CDR3 region has 16 residues. Trimming cost V 5 bases and J 1 base; bases outside gene matches: 8. Germline V gives CDR1 ENHRY, CDR2 SYGVKD. CDR3 residues: CAISTNTGGRNTEAFF. In DNA, the CDR3 is TGTGCCATCAGTACAAACACAGGGGGCAGGAACACTGAAGCTTTCTTT.

This clone was detected a few times. The chain has TRBV28 and TRBJ1-1, with TRBD1 as a possible D gene (5 bases). Germline CDR1 MDHEN, CDR2 SYDVKM. V was trimmed by 11 bases and J by 3 bases, leaving 10 bases between them. CDR3 size: 11 residues. CDR3 sequence reads: CASGGDTEAFF. Written as DNA, the CDR3 is TGTGCCTCAGGAGGGGACACTGAAGCTTTCTTT.

The V call is TRBV6-5, the J call TRBJ2-7; TRBD1 matches at 11 bases. The CDR3 has 13 amino acids. CDR1 MNHEY and CDR2 SVGAGI come from the germline V gene. The ends lost 6 bases at V and 4 bases at J; junction bases unmatched: 2. The CDR3 nucleotides are TGTGCCAGCAGCCGGGACAGGGGGTACGAGCAGTACTTC. Its translation: CASSRDRGYEQYF.

The chain links TRBV3-1 (or the pseudogene TRBV3-2) to TRBJ1-2; TRBD1 aligns across 8 bases. The CDR3 consists of 14 residues. Germline values: CDR1 LGHDT, CDR2 YNNKEL (reference sequence). Unmatched junction bases numbered 9, after V lost 4 bases and J lost 8 bases. For the CDR3, the DNA is TGTGCCAGCAGCCCTGGACAGGGACTGGAGGGCTACACCTTC. Amino acids: CASSPGQGLEGYTF.

V usage is TRBV28 and J usage is TRBJ2-7, with 7 bases that match TRBD1. The CDR3 covers 13 residues. V gave up 5 bases and J gave up 5 bases; unmatched junction bases: 6. Germline-derived CDR1 and CDR2 are MDHEN and SYDVKM. The CDR3 DNA sequence: TGTGCCAGCAGTGACAGGGTACTCGACGAGCAGTACTTC. This codes for CASSDRVLDEQYF.

The rearrangement uses TRBV19 and TRBJ1-6; the D gene is possibly TRBD1 (5 bases). There are 12 residues in the CDR3. The V gene lost 5 bases and the J gene lost 10 bases, with 9 bases spanning the gap. Germline-derived CDR1 and CDR2 are LNHDA and SQIVND (reference sequence). CDR3 nucleotides: TGTGCCAGTAGTTGGGGGGACTCACCCCTCCACTTT. Translation: CASSWGDSPLHF.

The chain combines TRBV19 with TRBJ2-5; 8 nucleotides line up with TRBD2. The CDR3 is made up of 15 amino acids. Trimming removed 5 bases from V and 0 bases from J; junction bases left unmatched: 5. The germline gives CDR1 LNHDA, CDR2 SQIVND (reference sequence). The DNA for the CDR3 is TGTGCCAGTAGTCCCCCTAGCGGGTACCAAGAGACCCAGTACTTC. Residues: CASSPPSGYQETQYF. The full variable domain, its missing parts supplied by reference TRBV19 and TRBJ2-5, is DGGITQSPKYLFRKEGQNVTLSCEQNLNHDAMYWYRQDPGQGLRLIYYSQIVNDFQKGDIAEGYSVSREKKESFPLTVTSAQKNPTAFYLCASSPPSGYQETQYFGPGTRLLVL.

This clone showed up just once. This sequence joins TRBV11-2 and TRBJ2-2; D is perhaps TRBD2 (6 bases). The V end lost 4 bases, the J end lost 5 bases, and 17 bases lay between the germline ends. The germline gives CDR1 SGHAT, CDR2 FQNNGV. The CDR3 contains 16 residues. CDR3 in DNA: TGTGCCAGCAGCTCTTCGCCGTCCCGGGGGACCGGGGAGCTGTTTTTT. Translated, it gives CASSSSPSRGTGELFF.

CDR3 protein: CASSLGQPGGEQYF. In DNA, the CDR3 is TGTGCCAGTAGTCTCGGACAGCCAGGGGGTGAGCAGTACTTC. The V call is TRBV19, the J call TRBJ2-7, with TRBD1 identical over 7 bases. Trimming took 5 bases from V and 7 from J; bases not matched to a gene: 11. Germline values: CDR1 LNHDA, CDR2 SQIVND (reference sequence). There are 14 residues in the CDR3.

The gene calls are TRBV10-3 and TRBJ2-7, with 8 bases matching TRBD1. Germline assignment: CDR1 ENHRY and CDR2 SYGVKD. V shed 2 bases, J shed 7 bases, and the junction held 7 bases outside the gene matches. This CDR3 has 14 amino acids. DNA of the CDR3: TGTGCCATCAGTGAGACTGGACAGGGCGAAGAGCAGTACTTC. Residues: CAISETGQGEEQYF.

The CDR3 spells CAWNPVGGIDEQFF. CDR3 bases: TGTGCCTGGAACCCGGTCGGGGGGATAGATGAGCAGTTCTTC. The V call is TRBV30, the J call TRBJ2-1, with 7 bases that match TRBD2. V shed 4 bases, J shed 8 bases, and the junction held 11 bases outside the gene matches. The CDR3 covers 14 residues. The germline gives CDR1 GTSNPN, CDR2 SVGIG (reference sequence).

The chain couples TRBV25-1 to TRBJ2-1; D is unresolved. The CDR3 spans 14 residues. V dropped 3 bases and J dropped 7 bases, with 13 bases sitting between them. Germline CDR1 is MGHDK and CDR2 is SYGVNS. This chain's CDR3 is CASSEAGTINEQFF. DNA of the CDR3: TGTGCCAGCAGTGAGGCAGGAACGATAAATGAGCAGTTCTTC.

This clone appeared a single time. The V call is TRBV19, the J call TRBJ2-2; weak D call: TRBD1 (5 bases). CDR3 size: 15 residues. Trimming cost V 2 bases and J 2 bases, with 9 bases left between them. In germline, CDR1 is LNHDA, CDR2 SQIVND (reference sequence). The CDR3 coding sequence is TGTGCCAGTAGTATATGGCAGGGAAACACCGGGGAGCTGTTTTTT. Translating gives CASSIWQGNTGELFF.

The gene calls are TRBV5-4 and TRBJ1-6, with TRBD1 matching 7 bases. CDR3 length: 14 residues. The V segment lost 0 bases and the J segment 9 bases; nucleotides outside the gene matches: 3. Germline V gives CDR1 SGHNT, CDR2 YYREEE (reference sequence). The CDR3 protein is CASSLGQGGSPLHF. As DNA, the CDR3 is TGTGCCAGCAGCTTGGGACAGGGAGGTTCACCCCTCCACTTT.

Only a few counts were recorded for this clone. The chain employs TRBV6-1 and TRBJ2-7; D unclear. The germline V and J ends were trimmed by 3 bases and 4 bases, with 19 bases remaining between them. The CDR3 is made up of 16 amino acids. Germline V gene data show CDR1 as MNHNS and CDR2 as SASEGT. This CDR3 reads CASSDLRHPGFYEQYF. CDR3 bases: TGTGCCAGCAGTGATTTACGACACCCTGGGTTTTACGAGCAGTACTTC.

This clone was observed once. A much larger clone differs from this one at a single base, so this may be a read error. The chain employs TRBV5-6 and TRBJ1-1; D uncertain. This CDR3 is built from 13 residues. The germline V gene encodes CDR1 SGHDT and CDR2 YYEEEE. The germline V and J ends were trimmed by 2 bases and 1 base, with 6 bases remaining between them. The CDR3 nucleotides read TGTGCCAGCAGCTTAACAGAGAACACTGAAGCTTTCTTT. Encoded protein: CASSLTENTEAFF.